This TCR beta chain was obtained from a study of blood T cells in healthy people across ages. The overall study: About one barcoded beta molecule per two T cells was captured by template switching.

A second about 7 to 11 cycle PCR used barcoded and J-beta primers. MiXCR, run by TCRdb on the 5' RACE reads, gives a single entry per CDR3 protein. The profile shows roughly 790,000 distinct CDR3 sequences, 40% to 45% of them singletons. The study, taken as a whole, reports: More naive CD4+ cells and higher diversity marked long-lived donors relative to aged donors.

CDR3 length equals 15 residues. Trimming removed 0 bases at V and 7 bases at J, with 16 bases between. This clonotype showed up just once. The antigen remains unidentified. The sequencing input was blood. The J gene is TRBJ2-7, the V gene TRBV12-3 or TRBV12-4; D perhaps matches TRBD1 (5 bases). This sequence was found in a woman aged 55-70 years in good health. The CDR3 is CASSLAQGALREQYF. Here the CDR3 DNA reads TGTGCCAGCAGTTTAGCCCAGGGTGCCCTCAGGGAGCAGTACTTC.